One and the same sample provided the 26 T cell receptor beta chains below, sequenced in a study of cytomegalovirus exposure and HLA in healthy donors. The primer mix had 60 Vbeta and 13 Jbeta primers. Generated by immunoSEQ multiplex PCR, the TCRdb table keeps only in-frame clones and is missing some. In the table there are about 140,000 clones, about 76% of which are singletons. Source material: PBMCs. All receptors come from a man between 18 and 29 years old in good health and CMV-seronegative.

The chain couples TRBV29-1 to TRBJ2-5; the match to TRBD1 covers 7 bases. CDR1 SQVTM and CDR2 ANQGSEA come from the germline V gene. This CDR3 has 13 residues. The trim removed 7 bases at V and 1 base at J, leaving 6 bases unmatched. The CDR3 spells CSATTGVQETQYF. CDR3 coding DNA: TGCAGCGCCACTACAGGGGTCCAAGAGACCCAGTACTTC.

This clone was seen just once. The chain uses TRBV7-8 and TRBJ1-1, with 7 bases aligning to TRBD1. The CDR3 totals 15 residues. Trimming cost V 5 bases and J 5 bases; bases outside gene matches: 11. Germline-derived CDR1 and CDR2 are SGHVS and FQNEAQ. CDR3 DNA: TGTGCCAGCAGCACACGAACGAGACAGGGTACTGAAGCTTTCTTT. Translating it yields CASSTRTRQGTEAFF.

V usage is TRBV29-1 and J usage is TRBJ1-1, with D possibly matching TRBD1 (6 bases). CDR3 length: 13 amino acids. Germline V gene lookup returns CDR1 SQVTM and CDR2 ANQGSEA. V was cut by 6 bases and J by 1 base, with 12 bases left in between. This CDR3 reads CSVSRGWNTEAFF. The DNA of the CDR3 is TGCAGCGTCAGCAGGGGATGGAACACTGAAGCTTTCTTT.

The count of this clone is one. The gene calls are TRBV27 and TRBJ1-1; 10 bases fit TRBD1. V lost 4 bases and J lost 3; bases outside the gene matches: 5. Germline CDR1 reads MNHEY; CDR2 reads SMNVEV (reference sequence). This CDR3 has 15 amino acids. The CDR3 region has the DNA TGTGCCAGCAGTTCCGGGACAGGGGAGGACACTGAAGCTTTCTTT. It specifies CASSSGTGEDTEAFF.

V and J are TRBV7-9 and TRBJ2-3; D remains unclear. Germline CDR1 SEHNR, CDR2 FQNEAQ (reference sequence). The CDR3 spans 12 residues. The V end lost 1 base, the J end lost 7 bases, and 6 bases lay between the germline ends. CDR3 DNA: TGTGCCAGCAGCTTAGAGCGTAATACGCAGTATTTT. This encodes CASSLERNTQYF.

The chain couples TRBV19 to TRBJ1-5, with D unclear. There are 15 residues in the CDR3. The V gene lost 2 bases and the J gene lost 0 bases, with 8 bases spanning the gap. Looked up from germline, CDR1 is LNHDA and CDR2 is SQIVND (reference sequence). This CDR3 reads CASSIIRFSNQPQHF. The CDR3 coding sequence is TGTGCCAGTAGTATAATTCGGTTTAGCAATCAGCCCCAGCATTTT. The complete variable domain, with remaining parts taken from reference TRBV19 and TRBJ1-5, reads DGGITQSPKYLFRKEGQNVTLSCEQNLNHDAMYWYRQDPGQGLRLIYYSQIVNDFQKGDIAEGYSVSREKKESFPLTVTSAQKNPTAFYLCASSIIRFSNQPQHFGDGTRLSIL.

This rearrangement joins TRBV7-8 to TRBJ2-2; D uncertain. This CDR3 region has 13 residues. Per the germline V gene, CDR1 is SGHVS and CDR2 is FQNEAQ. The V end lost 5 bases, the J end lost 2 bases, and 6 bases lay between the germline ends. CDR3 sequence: CASSPKNTGELFF. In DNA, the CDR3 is TGTGCCAGCAGCCCTAAAAACACCGGGGAGCTGTTTTTT.

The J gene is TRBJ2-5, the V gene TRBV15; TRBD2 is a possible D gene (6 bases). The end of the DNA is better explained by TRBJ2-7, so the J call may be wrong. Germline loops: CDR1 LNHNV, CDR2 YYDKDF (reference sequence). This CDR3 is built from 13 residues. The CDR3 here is CATSRDRGYEQYF. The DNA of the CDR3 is TGTGCCACCAGCAGAGATCGGGGGTACGAGCAGTACTTC.

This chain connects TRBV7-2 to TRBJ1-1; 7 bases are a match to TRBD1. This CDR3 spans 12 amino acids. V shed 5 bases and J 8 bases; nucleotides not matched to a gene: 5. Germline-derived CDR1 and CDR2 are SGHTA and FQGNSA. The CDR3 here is CASSPMTGEAFF. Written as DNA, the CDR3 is TGTGCCAGCAGCCCGATGACAGGGGAAGCTTTCTTT. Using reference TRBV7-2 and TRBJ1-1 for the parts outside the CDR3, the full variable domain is GAGVSQSPSNKVTEKGKDVELRCDPISGHTALYWYRQSLGQGLEFLIYFQGNSAPDKSGLPSDRFSAERTGGSVSTLTIQRTQQEDSAVYLCASSPMTGEAFFGQGTRLTVV.

The CDR3 region is CASSFRDSYEQYF. In DNA, the CDR3 is TGTGCCAGCAGTTTCAGGGACAGCTACGAGCAGTACTTC. The genes are TRBV27 and TRBJ2-7; 7 bases map to TRBD1. This CDR3 has 13 amino acids. Germline loops: CDR1 MNHEY, CDR2 SMNVEV (reference sequence). J gave up 3 bases and V 3 bases, and 2 bases lay outside the gene matches.

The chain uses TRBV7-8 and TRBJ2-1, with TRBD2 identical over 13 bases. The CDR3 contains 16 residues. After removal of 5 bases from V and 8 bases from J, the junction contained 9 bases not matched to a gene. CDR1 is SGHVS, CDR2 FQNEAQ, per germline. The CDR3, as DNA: TGTGCCAGCAGCCTAGGACTAGCGGGGGACCTAGATGAGCAGTTCTTC. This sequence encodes CASSLGLAGDLDEQFF. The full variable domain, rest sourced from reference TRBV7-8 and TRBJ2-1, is GAGVSQSPRYKVAKRGQDVALRCDPISGHVSLFWYQQALGQGPEFLTYFQNEAQLDKSGLPSDRFFAERPEGSVSTLKIQRTQQEDSAVYLCASSLGLAGDLDEQFFGPGTRLTVL.

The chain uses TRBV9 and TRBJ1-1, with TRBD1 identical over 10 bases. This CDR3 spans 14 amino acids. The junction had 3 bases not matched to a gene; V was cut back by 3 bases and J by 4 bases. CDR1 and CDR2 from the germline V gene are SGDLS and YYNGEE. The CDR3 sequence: CASSAGTGVTEAFF. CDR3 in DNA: TGTGCCAGCAGCGCCGGGACAGGGGTCACTGAAGCTTTCTTT.

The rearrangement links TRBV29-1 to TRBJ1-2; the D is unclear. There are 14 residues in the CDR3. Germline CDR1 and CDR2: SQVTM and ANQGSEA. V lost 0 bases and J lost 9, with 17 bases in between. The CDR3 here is CSVEDLRGSERYTF. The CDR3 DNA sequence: TGCAGCGTTGAAGACTTGCGGGGTAGCGAGCGCTACACCTTC.

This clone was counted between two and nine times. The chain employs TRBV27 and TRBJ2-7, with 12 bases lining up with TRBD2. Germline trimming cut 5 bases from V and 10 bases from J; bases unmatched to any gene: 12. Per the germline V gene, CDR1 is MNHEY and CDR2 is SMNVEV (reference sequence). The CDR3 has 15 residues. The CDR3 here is CASSRTSGTFRVQYF. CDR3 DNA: TGTGCCAGCAGTCGGACTAGCGGGACATTCAGGGTACAGTACTTC.

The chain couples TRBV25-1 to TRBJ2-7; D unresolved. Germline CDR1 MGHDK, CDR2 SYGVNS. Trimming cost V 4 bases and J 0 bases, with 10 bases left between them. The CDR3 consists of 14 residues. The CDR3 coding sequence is TGTGCCAGCAGTGGACGGAGAAGCTCCTACGAGCAGTACTTC. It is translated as CASSGRRSSYEQYF.

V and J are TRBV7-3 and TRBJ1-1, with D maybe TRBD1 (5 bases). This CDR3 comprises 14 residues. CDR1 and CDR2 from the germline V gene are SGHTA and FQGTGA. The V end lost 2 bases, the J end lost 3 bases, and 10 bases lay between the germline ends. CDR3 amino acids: CASSLGAGYTEAFF. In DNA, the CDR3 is TGTGCCAGCAGCTTAGGGGCAGGTTACACTGAAGCTTTCTTT.

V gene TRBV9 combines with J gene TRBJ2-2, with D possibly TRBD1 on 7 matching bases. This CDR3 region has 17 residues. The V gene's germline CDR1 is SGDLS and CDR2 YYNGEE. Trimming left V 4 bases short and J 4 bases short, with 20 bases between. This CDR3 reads CASSPRGVAASTGELFF. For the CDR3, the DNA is TGTGCCAGCAGCCCCAGGGGGGTAGCGGCTAGCACCGGGGAGCTGTTTTTT.

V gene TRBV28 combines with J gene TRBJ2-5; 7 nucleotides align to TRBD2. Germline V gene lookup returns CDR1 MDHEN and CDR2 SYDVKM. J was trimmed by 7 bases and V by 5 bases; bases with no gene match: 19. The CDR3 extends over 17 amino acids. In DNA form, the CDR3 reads TGTGCCAGCAGTCCCTGGGGAGGGTCCGGGGGTGTCGGGACCCAGTACTTC. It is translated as CASSPWGGSGGVGTQYF.

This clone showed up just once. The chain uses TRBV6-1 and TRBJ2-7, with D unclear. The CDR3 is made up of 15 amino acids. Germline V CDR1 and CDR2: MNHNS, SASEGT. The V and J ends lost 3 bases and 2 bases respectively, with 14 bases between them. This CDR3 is CASSDPGSYPYEQYF. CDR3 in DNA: TGTGCCAGCAGTGACCCCGGGTCCTACCCCTACGAGCAGTACTTC.

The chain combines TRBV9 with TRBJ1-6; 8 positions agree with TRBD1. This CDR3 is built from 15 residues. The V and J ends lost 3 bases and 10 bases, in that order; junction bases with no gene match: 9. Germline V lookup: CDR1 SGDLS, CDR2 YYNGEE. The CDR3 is CASSAGQGLGSPLHF. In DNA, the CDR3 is TGTGCCAGCAGCGCCGGACAGGGACTGGGCTCACCCCTCCACTTT.

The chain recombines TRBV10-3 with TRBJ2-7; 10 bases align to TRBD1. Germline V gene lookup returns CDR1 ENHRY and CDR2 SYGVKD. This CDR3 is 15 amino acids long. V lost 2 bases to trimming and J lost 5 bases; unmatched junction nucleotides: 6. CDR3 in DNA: TGTGCCATCAGTGAGCGGGGGACAGGGGTGAACGAGCAGTACTTC. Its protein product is CAISERGTGVNEQYF.

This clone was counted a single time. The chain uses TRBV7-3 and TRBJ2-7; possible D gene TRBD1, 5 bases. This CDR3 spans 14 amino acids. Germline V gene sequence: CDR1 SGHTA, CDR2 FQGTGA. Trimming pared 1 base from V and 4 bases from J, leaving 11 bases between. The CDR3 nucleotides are TGTGCCAGCAGCTTAAGCCAGGGTAGTTACGAGCAGTACTTC. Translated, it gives CASSLSQGSYEQYF.

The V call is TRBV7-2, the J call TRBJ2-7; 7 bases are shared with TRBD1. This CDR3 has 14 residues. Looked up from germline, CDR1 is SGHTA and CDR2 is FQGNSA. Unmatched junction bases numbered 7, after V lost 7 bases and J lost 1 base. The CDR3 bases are TGTGCCAGCAACCCGACAGGGTTTTCCTACGAGCAGTACTTC. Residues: CASNPTGFSYEQYF.

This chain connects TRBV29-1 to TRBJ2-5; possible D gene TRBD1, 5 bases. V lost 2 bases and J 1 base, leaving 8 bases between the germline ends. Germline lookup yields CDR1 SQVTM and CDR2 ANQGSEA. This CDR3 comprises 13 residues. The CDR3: CSVERQPQETQYF. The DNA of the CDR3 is TGCAGCGTTGAAAGACAGCCCCAAGAGACCCAGTACTTC.

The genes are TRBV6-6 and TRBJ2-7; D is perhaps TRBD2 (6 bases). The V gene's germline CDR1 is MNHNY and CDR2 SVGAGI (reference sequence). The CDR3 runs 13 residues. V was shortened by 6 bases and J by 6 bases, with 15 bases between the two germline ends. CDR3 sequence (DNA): TGTGCCAGCAGCCAGGGAGGCGCGGGCGAGCAGTACTTC. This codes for CASSQGGAGEQYF.

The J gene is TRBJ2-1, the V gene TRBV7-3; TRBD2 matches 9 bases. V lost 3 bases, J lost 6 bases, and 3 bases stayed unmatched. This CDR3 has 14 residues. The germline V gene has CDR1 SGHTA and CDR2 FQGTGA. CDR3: CASSLGSGSNEQFF. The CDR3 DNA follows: TGTGCCAGCAGCTTGGGTAGCGGGAGCAATGAGCAGTTCTTC.